These 2 T cell receptor beta chains were all obtained from the same sample, sequenced in a study of identical twins' blood T cells. TCRdb processed the 5' RACE reads anew with MiXCR; each CDR3 protein has one entry. Seen here are roughly 340,000 distinct CDR3 sequences, about 28% observed once, and the top ten hold roughly 6.1%. The sequenced sample was PBMCs. The receptors originated from a woman between 18 and 49 years old in good health.

The table lists this clonotype with many counts. This rearrangement joins TRBV20-1 to TRBJ1-2; the D gene is possibly TRBD1 (6 bases). This CDR3 has 12 residues. Deletions cut 7 bases from V and 7 bases from J, with 16 bases between. Germline V CDR1 and CDR2: DFQATT, SNEGSKA (reference sequence). The CDR3 DNA is TGCAGTGTCTACAGGGCTATAACTGGCTACACCTTC. This codes for CSVYRAITGYTF.

This clonotype was observed a handful of times. V gene TRBV12-5 combines with J gene TRBJ2-5; 10 positions agree with TRBD2. CDR1 and CDR2 from the germline V gene are LGHNT and FRNRAP. CDR3 length: 13 amino acids. Unmatched junction bases numbered 12, after V lost 8 bases and J lost 12 bases. CDR3 amino acids: CASHLAGGTAKYF. The CDR3 DNA reads TGTGCTAGTCACTTAGCGGGGGGTACCGCTAAGTACTTC.